This T cell receptor beta chain was recorded in a study of cytomegalovirus exposure and HLA in healthy donors. Study background: Inside one of the first data releases sat some 85 million unique TCRs taken from HLA-typed donors. Points from the study as a whole: Several of the most significant clusters appeared, in a later analysis, to be linked to common viral pathogens.

Germline V gene lookup returns CDR1 LNHDA and CDR2 SQIVND (reference sequence). Trimming removed 3 bases from V and 1 base from J; junction bases left unmatched: 1. The CDR3 sequence is 14 residues long. This clone has just a few counts. What it binds is not known. The PCR ran on 60 Vbeta and 13 Jbeta primers. This table comes from immunoSEQ multiplex PCR, and its TCRdb copy is limited to in-frame clones, with some not included. This table has fewer than 130,000 clones, about three quarters appearing once. The receptor was derived from a female donor in good health and CMV-seropositive. The J gene is TRBJ1-1, the V gene TRBV19, with 8 bases fitting TRBD1. Sample: PBMCs. The CDR3 loop reads CASSIGTGNTEAFF. DNA of the CDR3: TGTGCCAGTAGTATTGGGACAGGGAACACTGAAGCTTTCTTT. The full variable domain, in which reference TRBV19 and TRBJ1-1 provide the parts outside the CDR3, is DGGITQSPKYLFRKEGQNVTLSCEQNLNHDAMYWYRQDPGQGLRLIYYSQIVNDFQKGDIAEGYSVSREKKESFPLTVTSAQKNPTAFYLCASSIGTGNTEAFFGQGTRLTVV.